These T cell receptor beta chains were read from a single sample in a study of cytomegalovirus exposure and HLA in healthy donors. Repertoires were generated with immunoSEQ multiplex PCR, while TCRdb's copy carries only in-frame clones and drops some. Among 98,000 or so clones, approximately 80% were seen once, and the ten largest hold 1.5% to 2%. The sample taken for sequencing was PBMCs. The receptor source for this set is a woman aged 40 to 50 in good health and CMV-seronegative. The CDR3 runs from the conserved cysteine through the conserved F or W. A D gene is named only where the DNA matches it firmly. The size entry is marked missing in some rows and otherwise reads once, few, many or a size class.

>TRBJ1-2|TRBV10-3|.|.
TGTGCCATCAGTGAGGGGCGGAGGATCCTTAATCTGGGCTACACCTTC
CAISEGRRILNLGYTF
>TRBJ2-7|TRBV30|TRBD2|.
TGTGCCTGGAGTGTACGACTAGCAGAGCAGTACTTC
CAWSVRLAEQYF
>TRBJ2-7|TRBV6-5|TRBD1|.
TGTGCCAGCAGTTACTCCGGGACAGGTATCTCCGAGCAGTACTTC
CASSYSGTGISEQYF
>TRBJ2-7|TRBV27|TRBD1|.
TGTGCCAGCAGCTCCGGGACAGGGGCAGCCGAGCAGTACTTC
CASSSGTGAAEQYF
>TRBJ2-3|TRBV7-9|TRBD2|few
TGTGCCAGCAGCTCGGGACTAGCGGGAAGAAGGACAGATACGCAGTATTTT
CASSSGLAGRRTDTQYF
>TRBJ2-7|TRBV27|TRBD2|.
TGTGCCAGCAGTCTCTCTAGCGGGGGTACCTACGAGCAGTACTTC
CASSLSSGGTYEQYF
>TRBJ1-1|TRBV7-2|.|.
TGTGCCAGCACCCCGGGGGGGGTGCGGACTGAAGCTTTCTTT
CASTPGGVRTEAFF
>TRBJ1-4|TRBV4-1|TRBD1|once
TGCGCCAGCAGCAAGGAGACAGGGACCCTTGCAACTAATGAAAAACTGTTTTTT
CASSKETGTLATNEKLFF
>TRBJ2-7|TRBV21-1|.|.
TGTGCCAGCAGCCTACGACTCCCGAACTACGAGCAGTACTTC
CASSLRLPNYEQYF
>TRBJ2-1|TRBV27|TRBD2|.
TGTGCCAGCAGCCTAGCGGGGAATGAGCAGTTCTTC
CASSLAGNEQFF
>TRBJ2-4|TRBV7-2|TRBD2|.
TGTGCCAGCAGCTCACGGGCTAGCGGGAGAGCGGCCAAAAACATTCAGTACTTC
CASSSRASGRAAKNIQYF
>TRBJ2-7|TRBV7-2|TRBD1|.
TGTGCCAGCAGCTTCGCCCGTACAGGGGAACACGAGCAGTACTTC
CASSFARTGEHEQYF
>TRBJ1-1|TRBV27|.|.
TGTGCCAGCAGTTTATCTGGGTATGGAGCCACTGAAGCTTTCTTT
CASSLSGYGATEAFF
>TRBJ2-7|TRBV5-1|TRBD1|.
TGCGCCAGCAGCTCCGGGACAGGCCTTGAGCAGTACTTC
CASSSGTGLEQYF
>TRBJ2-5|TRBV18|TRBD1|.
TGTGCCAGCTCACCACCCGGGACAGGGGCTCTCAACTTC
CASSPPGTGALNF